This TCR beta chain emerged from a study of early T cells in non-severe SARS-CoV-2 infection. On the study more broadly: Unpaired chains resulted from sequencing bulk RNA of unsorted whole blood.

The CDR3 is made up of 18 amino acids. Losses at the gene ends were 0 bases for V and 0 bases for J; bases not matched to a gene: 5. Germline CDR1 reads MNHNY; CDR2 reads SVGAGI (reference sequence). In TCRdb, the 5' RACE reads were re-called with MiXCR into one record per CDR3 protein. The sample lists about 23,000 distinct CDR3 sequences; less than 5.5% were seen once. This clonotype has at least ten counts. The rearrangement joins TRBV6-6 to TRBJ1-5; TRBD1 agrees at 10 bases. This sequence was found in an adult who was a healthcare worker with PCR-confirmed SARS-CoV-2 infection or an uninfected control (not recorded which). The sequenced material came from whole blood. The CDR3 coding sequence is TGTGCCAGCAGTTACTCGGGACAGGGGTTTTTTAGCAATCAGCCCCAGCATTTT. Protein: CASSYSGQGFFSNQPQHF.